The 2 T cell receptor beta chains below were found in one sample sequenced in a study of T cells in localized non-small cell lung cancer (TCRdb year 2020). Library preparation was by the immunoSEQ multiplex PCR assay. In TCRdb, the immuneACCESS table is reduced to in-frame sequences with V and J assigned. These tables do not hold every clone; where another copy was compared, an unresolved V gene accounts for under half, and the others remain unexplained. Recorded for this sample are tens of thousands of clones; 93% of them occurred a single time. Of the sample, 7.9% falls within the top ten clones. Specimen: peripheral blood, collected before any cancer treatment. These receptors all come from a female donor older than 55 with stage I lung adenocarcinoma.

V and J are TRBV27 and TRBJ1-5; D not certain. The ends were cut back, 3 bases at V and 6 bases at J, with 9 bases in the middle. Germline lookup yields CDR1 MNHEY and CDR2 SMNVEV (reference sequence). The CDR3 is made up of 13 amino acids. The CDR3 bases are TGTGCCAGCAGTTTCGAGCCGGGTCAGCCCCAGCATTTT. The encoded protein is CASSFEPGQPQHF.

The CDR3 spells CASSGRTGGPYEQYF. CDR3 nucleotides: TGTGCCAGCAGCGGAAGGACAGGGGGGCCCTACGAGCAGTACTTC. The V call is TRBV7-2, the J call TRBJ2-7; 10 nucleotides align to TRBD1. CDR3 size: 15 residues. Germline loops: CDR1 SGHTA, CDR2 FQGNSA. The V segment lost 5 bases and the J segment 2 bases; nucleotides outside the gene matches: 6. Full variable domain (outside the CDR3, taken from reference TRBV7-2 and TRBJ2-7): GAGVSQSPSNKVTEKGKDVELRCDPISGHTALYWYRQSLGQGLEFLIYFQGNSAPDKSGLPSDRFSAERTGGSVSTLTIQRTQQEDSAVYLCASSGRTGGPYEQYFGPGTRLTVT.